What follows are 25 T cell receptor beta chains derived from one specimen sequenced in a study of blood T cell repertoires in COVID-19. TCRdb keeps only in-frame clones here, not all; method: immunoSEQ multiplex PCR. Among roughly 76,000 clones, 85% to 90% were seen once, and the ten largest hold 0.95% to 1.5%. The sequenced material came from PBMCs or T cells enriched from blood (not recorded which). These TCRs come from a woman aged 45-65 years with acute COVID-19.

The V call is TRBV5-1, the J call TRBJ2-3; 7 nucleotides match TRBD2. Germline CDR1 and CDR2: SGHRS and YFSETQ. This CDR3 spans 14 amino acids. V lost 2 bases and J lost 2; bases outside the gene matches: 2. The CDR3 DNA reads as TGCGCCAGCAGCTTAGCGGGGCCCACAGATACGCAGTATTTT. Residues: CASSLAGPTDTQYF.

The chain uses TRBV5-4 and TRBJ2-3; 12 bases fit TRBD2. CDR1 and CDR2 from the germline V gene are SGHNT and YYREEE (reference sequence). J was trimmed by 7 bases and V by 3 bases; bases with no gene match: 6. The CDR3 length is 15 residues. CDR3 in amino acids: CASSSSGGAMYTQYF. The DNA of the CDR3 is TGTGCCAGCAGCTCTAGCGGGGGGGCTATGTATACGCAGTATTTT.

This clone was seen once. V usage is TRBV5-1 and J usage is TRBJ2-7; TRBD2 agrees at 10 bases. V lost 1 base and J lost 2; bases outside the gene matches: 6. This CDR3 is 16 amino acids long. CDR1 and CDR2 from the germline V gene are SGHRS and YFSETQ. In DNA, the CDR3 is TGCGCCAGCAGCTTGTACGGGACTAGCGAACCCTACGAGCAGTACTTC. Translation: CASSLYGTSEPYEQYF.

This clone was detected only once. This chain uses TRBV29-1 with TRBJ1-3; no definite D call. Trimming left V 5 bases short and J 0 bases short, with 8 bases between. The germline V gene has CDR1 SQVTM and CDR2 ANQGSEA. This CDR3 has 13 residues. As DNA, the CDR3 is TGCAGCGTTTCTTTTAGCTCTGGAAACACCATATATTTT. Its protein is CSVSFSSGNTIYF.

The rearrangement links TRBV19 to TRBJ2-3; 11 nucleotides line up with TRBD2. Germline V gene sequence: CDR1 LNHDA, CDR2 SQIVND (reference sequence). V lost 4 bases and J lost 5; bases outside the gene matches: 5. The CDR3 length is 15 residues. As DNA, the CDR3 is TGTGCCAGTAGTACACTAGCGGGAGTAGGAGATACGCAGTATTTT. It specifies CASSTLAGVGDTQYF. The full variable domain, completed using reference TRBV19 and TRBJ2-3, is DGGITQSPKYLFRKEGQNVTLSCEQNLNHDAMYWYRQDPGQGLRLIYYSQIVNDFQKGDIAEGYSVSREKKESFPLTVTSAQKNPTAFYLCASSTLAGVGDTQYFGPGTRLTVL.

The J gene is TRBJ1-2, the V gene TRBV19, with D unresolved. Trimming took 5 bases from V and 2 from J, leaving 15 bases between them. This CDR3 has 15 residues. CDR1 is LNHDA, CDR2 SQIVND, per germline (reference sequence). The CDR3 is CASSLTPDTNYGYTF. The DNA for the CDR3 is TGTGCCAGTAGTCTCACACCTGATACCAACTATGGCTACACCTTC.

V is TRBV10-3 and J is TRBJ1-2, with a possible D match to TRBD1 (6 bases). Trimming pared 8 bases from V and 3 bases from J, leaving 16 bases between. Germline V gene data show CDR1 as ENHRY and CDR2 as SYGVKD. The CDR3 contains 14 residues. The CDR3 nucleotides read TGTGCCATCTTAAACGAACAGGGCGACTATGGCTACACCTTC. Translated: CAILNEQGDYGYTF.

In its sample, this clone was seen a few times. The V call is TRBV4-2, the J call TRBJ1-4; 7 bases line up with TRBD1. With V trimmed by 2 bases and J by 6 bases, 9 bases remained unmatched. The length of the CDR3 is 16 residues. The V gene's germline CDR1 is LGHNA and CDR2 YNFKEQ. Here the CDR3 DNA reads TGTGCCAGCAGCCAAAAAATTCAGGGGGGTTATGAAAAACTGTTTTTT. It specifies CASSQKIQGGYEKLFF.

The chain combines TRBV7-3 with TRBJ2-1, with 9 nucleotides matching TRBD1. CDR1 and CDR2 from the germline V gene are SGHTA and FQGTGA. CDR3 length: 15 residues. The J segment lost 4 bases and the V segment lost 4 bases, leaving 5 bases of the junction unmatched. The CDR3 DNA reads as TGTGCCAGCAGCTATGGACAGGGGCCTTACAATGAGCAGTTCTTC. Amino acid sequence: CASSYGQGPYNEQFF.

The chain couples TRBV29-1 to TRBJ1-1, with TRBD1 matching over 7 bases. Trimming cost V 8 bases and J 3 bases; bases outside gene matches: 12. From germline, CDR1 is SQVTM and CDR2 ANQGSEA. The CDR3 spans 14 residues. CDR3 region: CSSRQGTLHTEAFF. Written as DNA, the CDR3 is TGCAGCTCGCGACAGGGTACGCTGCACACTGAAGCTTTCTTT.

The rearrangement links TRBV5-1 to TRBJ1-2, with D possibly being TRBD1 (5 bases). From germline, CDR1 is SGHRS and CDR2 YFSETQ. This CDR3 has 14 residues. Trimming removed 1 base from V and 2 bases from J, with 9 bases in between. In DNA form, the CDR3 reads TGCGCCAGCAGCTTGTCGCCAGGGAACTATGGCTACACCTTC. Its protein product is CASSLSPGNYGYTF.

The CDR3 DNA follows: TGTGCCAGCGGCAGGGATTTAGCTAATTCACCCCTCCACTTT. This translates into CASGRDLANSPLHF. The chain joins TRBV9 to TRBJ1-6; perhaps TRBD1 as D (5 bases). This CDR3 is built from 14 residues. CDR1 is SGDLS and CDR2 is YYNGEE in the germline V gene. Deletions cut 7 bases from V and 6 bases from J, with 14 bases between.

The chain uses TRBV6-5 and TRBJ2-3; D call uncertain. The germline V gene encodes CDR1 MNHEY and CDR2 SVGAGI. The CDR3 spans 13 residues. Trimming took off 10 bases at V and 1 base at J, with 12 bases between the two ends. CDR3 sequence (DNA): TGTGCCACCCATCTCCCGGGCACAGATACGCAGTATTTT. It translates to CATHLPGTDTQYF.

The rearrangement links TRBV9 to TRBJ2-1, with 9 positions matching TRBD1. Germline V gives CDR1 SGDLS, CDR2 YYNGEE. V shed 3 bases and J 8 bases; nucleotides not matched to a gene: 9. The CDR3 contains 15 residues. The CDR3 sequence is CASSDRDRVWDEQFF. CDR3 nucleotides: TGTGCCAGCAGCGACAGGGACAGGGTTTGGGATGAGCAGTTCTTC.

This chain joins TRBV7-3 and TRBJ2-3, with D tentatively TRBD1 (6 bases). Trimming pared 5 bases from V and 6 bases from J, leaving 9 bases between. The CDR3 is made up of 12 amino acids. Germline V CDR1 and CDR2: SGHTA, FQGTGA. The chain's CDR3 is CASSQGRDTQYF. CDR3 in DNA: TGTGCCAGCAGCCAGGGGCGGGATACGCAGTATTTT. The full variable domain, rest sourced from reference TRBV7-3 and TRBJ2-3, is GAGVSQTPSNKVTEKGKYVELRCDPISGHTALYWYRQSLGQGPEFLIYFQGTGAADDSGLPNDRFFAVRPEGSVSTLKIQRTERGDSAVYLCASSQGRDTQYFGPGTRLTVL.

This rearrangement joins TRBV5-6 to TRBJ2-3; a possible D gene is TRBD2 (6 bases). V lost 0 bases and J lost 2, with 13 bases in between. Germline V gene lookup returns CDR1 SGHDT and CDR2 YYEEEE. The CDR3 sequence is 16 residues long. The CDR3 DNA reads TGTGCCAGCAGCTTGGTTAGGAGGGCCTTCACAGATACGCAGTATTTT. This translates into CASSLVRRAFTDTQYF.

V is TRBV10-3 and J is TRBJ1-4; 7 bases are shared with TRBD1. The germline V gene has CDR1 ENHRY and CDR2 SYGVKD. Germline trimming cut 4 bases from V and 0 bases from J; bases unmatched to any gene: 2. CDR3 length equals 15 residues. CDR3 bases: TGTGCCATCAGTGCAGACAGGGCAACTAATGAAAAACTGTTTTTT. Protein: CAISADRATNEKLFF.

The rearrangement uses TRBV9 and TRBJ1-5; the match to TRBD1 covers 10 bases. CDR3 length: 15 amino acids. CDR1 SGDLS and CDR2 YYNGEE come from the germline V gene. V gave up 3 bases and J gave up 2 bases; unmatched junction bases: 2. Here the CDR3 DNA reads TGTGCCAGCAGCGCGACAGGGGGCGGCAATCAGCCCCAGCATTTT. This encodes CASSATGGGNQPQHF.

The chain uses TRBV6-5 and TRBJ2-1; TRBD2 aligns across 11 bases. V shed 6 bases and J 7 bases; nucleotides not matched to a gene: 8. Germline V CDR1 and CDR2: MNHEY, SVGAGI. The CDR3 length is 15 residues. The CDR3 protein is CASSQPGLADNEQFF. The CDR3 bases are TGTGCCAGCAGCCAACCGGGACTAGCGGATAATGAGCAGTTCTTC.

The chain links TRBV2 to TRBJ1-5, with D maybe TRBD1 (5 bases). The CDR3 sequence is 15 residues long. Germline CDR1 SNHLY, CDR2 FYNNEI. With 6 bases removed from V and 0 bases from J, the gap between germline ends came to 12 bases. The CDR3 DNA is TGTGCCAGCAGCGTTGACAGAAATAGCAATCAGCCCCAGCATTTT. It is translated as CASSVDRNSNQPQHF.

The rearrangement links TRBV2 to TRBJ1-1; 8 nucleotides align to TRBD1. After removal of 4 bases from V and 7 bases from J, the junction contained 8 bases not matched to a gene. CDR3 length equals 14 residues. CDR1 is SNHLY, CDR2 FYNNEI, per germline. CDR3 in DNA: TGTGCCAGCAGTGGGGGACAGGAGGGACTTGAAGCTTTCTTT. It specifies CASSGGQEGLEAFF. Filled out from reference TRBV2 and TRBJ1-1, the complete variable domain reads EPEVTQTPSHQVTQMGQEVILRCVPISNHLYFYWYRQILGQKVEFLVSFYNNEISEKSEIFDDQFSVERPDGSNFTLKIRSTKLEDSAMYFCASSGGQEGLEAFFGQGTRLTVV.

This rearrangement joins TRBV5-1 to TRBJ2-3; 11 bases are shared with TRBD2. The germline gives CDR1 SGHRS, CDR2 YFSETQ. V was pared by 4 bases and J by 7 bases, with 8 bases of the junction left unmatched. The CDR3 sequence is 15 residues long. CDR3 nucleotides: TGCGCCAGCAGCCGCCTAGCGGGAGGAGATTATACGCAGTATTTT. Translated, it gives CASSRLAGGDYTQYF. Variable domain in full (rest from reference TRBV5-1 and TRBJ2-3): KAGVTQTPRYLIKTRGQQVTLSCSPISGHRSVSWYQQTPGQGLQFLFEYFSETQRNKGNFPGRFSGRQFSNSRSEMNVSTLELGDSALYLCASSRLAGGDYTQYFGPGTRLTVL.

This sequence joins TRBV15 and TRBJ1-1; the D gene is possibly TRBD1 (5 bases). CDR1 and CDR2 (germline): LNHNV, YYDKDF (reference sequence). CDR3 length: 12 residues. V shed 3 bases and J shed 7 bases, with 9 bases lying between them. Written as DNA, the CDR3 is TGTGCCACCAGCAGGGAAGACAGTGAAGCTTTCTTT. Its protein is CATSREDSEAFF.

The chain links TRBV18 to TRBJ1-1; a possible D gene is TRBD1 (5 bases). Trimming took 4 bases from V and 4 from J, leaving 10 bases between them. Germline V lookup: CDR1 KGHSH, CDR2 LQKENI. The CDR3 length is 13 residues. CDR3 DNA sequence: TGTGCCAGCTCACGGCAGGACATCACTGAAGCTTTCTTT. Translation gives CASSRQDITEAFF.

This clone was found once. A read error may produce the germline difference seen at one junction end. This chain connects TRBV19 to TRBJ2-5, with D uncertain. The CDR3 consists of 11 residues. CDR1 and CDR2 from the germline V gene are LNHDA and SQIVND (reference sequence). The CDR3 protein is CASRQQATQYF. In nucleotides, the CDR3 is TGTGCCAGTAGACAGCAAGCGACCCAGTACTTC.